This T cell receptor beta chain originates from a study of cytomegalovirus exposure and HLA in healthy donors. Study summary: A later analysis reported the same platform for the 110 or so validation repertoires and the approximately 720 first-cohort repertoires. Whole-study results and caveats: Reported results showed that the classifier diagnosed cytomegalovirus status with high specificity and sensitivity. Associated with cytomegalovirus, according to the listing, were 150 to 200 TCR beta chains. Specificity for CMV antigens was confirmed in vitro for three of the CMV-associated chains.

The CDR3 contains 13 residues. Germline lookup yields CDR1 SGHNT and CDR2 YYREEE (reference sequence). Trimming stripped 1 base from V and 6 bases from J, with 5 bases between. Only in-frame clones appear in the TCRdb table, and some are missing; sequencing was by immunoSEQ multiplex PCR. This table holds about 140,000 clones, approximately 86% found once. To note about this clone: No antigen is known for it.

What was sequenced was PBMCs. The receptor was isolated from a man aged 18 to 35 in good health and CMV-seropositive. The chain combines TRBV5-4 with TRBJ1-6; no definite D call. The CDR3 nucleotides read TGTGCCAGCAGCTTGCCGTCTAATTCACCCCTCCACTTT. This codes for CASSLPSNSPLHF.